These 16 T cell receptor beta chains originate from one sample sequenced in a study of cytomegalovirus exposure and HLA in healthy donors. The study ran its PCR with 60 Vbeta and 13 Jbeta primers. TCRdb's copy holds only in-frame clones and misses some; the assay was immunoSEQ multiplex PCR. The data show more than 85,000 clones, around 70% seen once. Sequencing used PBMCs. The receptor set was obtained from a man aged 40-49 years in good health and CMV-seronegative.

The chain links TRBV19 to TRBJ2-3, with a tentative D call TRBD1 (5 bases). The CDR3 contains 13 residues. With 5 bases removed from V and 4 bases from J, the gap between germline ends came to 10 bases. CDR1 is LNHDA and CDR2 is SQIVND in the germline V gene (reference sequence). CDR3 in DNA: TGTGCCAGTAGTCAGGGTCTGGCAGATACGCAGTATTTT. It yields the protein CASSQGLADTQYF.

The rearrangement joins TRBV7-9 to TRBJ1-1, with D unclear. The CDR3 totals 14 residues. The V gene's germline CDR1 is SEHNR and CDR2 FQNEAQ (reference sequence). Between the trimmed V and J ends, which lost 3 bases and 7 bases, there was a span of 15 bases. The CDR3 reads CASSFEAEVLEAFF. The CDR3 DNA is TGTGCCAGCAGCTTTGAGGCAGAAGTACTTGAAGCTTTCTTT.

The chain joins TRBV5-1 to TRBJ2-2; D possibly corresponds to TRBD1 (5 bases). V was cut by 0 bases and J by 0 bases, with 9 bases left in between. The CDR3 is 16 amino acids. The germline gives CDR1 SGHRS, CDR2 YFSETQ. The CDR3 nucleotides are TGCGCCAGCAGCTTGGTCGCAGGGACGAACACCGGGGAGCTGTTTTTT. Its protein product is CASSLVAGTNTGELFF.

V gene TRBV6-5 combines with J gene TRBJ2-7; TRBD2 might be the D (6 bases). This CDR3 is 14 amino acids long. The V and J ends lost 4 bases and 3 bases respectively, with 13 bases between them. Germline-derived CDR1 and CDR2 are MNHEY and SVGAGI. The CDR3: CASSSRRGNYEQYF. The CDR3, as DNA: TGTGCCAGCAGTTCGCGGCGGGGAAACTACGAGCAGTACTTC.

The chain carries TRBV25-1 and TRBJ2-7, with a tentative D call TRBD1 (6 bases). V was cut by 3 bases and J by 0 bases, with 18 bases left in between. The CDR3 is made up of 17 amino acids. The germline gives CDR1 MGHDK, CDR2 SYGVNS. Here the CDR3 reads CASSESDRWRSSYEQYF. CDR3 nucleotides: TGTGCCAGCAGTGAGTCTGACAGGTGGAGGAGCTCCTACGAGCAGTACTTC.

The V and J genes are TRBV6-5 and TRBJ1-1, with D hard to call. The CDR3 runs 15 residues. From germline, CDR1 is MNHEY and CDR2 SVGAGI. V was clipped by 0 bases and J by 0 bases, with 8 bases between them. The CDR3 DNA follows: TGTGCCAGCAGTTACTCGCGGGGAATGAACACTGAAGCTTTCTTT. It translates to CASSYSRGMNTEAFF.

The rearrangement uses TRBV27 and TRBJ2-1, with TRBD1 identical over 10 bases. The CDR3 extends over 15 amino acids. The junction had 5 bases not matched to a gene; V was cut back by 3 bases and J by 6 bases. Germline V lookup: CDR1 MNHEY, CDR2 SMNVEV (reference sequence). The CDR3 DNA is TGTGCCAGCAGTTTCCTCCGGGACAGGGGCAATGAGCAGTTCTTC. Translating it yields CASSFLRDRGNEQFF.

The table lists this clone with many counts. The CDR3 protein is CASSDGTGGIGELFF. The CDR3, as DNA: TGTGCCAGCAGTGATGGGACAGGGGGTATCGGGGAGCTGTTTTTT. The chain is built from TRBV6-4 and TRBJ2-2; 11 positions match TRBD1. Trimming cost V 3 bases and J 7 bases; bases outside gene matches: 4. This CDR3 has 15 residues. Germline CDR1 reads MRHNA; CDR2 reads SNTAGT.

The chain joins TRBV18 to TRBJ1-1, with TRBD1 as a possible D gene (6 bases). CDR1 and CDR2 (germline): KGHSH, LQKENI. Deletions cut 2 bases from V and 1 base from J, with 8 bases between. This CDR3 is 14 amino acids long. CDR3 loop: CASSPAGANTEAFF. The CDR3 coding sequence is TGTGCCAGCTCACCAGCGGGGGCGAACACTGAAGCTTTCTTT. The full variable domain, with the rest looked up from reference TRBV18 and TRBJ1-1, is NAGVMQNPRHLVRRRGQEARLRCSPMKGHSHVYWYRQLPEEGLKFMVYLQKENIIDESGMPKERFSAEFPKEGPSILRIQQVVRGDSAAYFCASSPAGANTEAFFGQGTRLTVV.

This clone has more than one count but fewer than ten. The V and J genes are TRBV9 and TRBJ2-7, with 8 bases matching TRBD1. The junction had 5 bases not matched to a gene; V was cut back by 0 bases and J by 6 bases. Germline V gene lookup returns CDR1 SGDLS and CDR2 YYNGEE. The CDR3 covers 14 residues. The CDR3 sequence: CASSVVGQGGEQYF. As DNA, the CDR3 is TGTGCCAGCAGCGTAGTTGGACAGGGAGGCGAGCAGTACTTC.

The chain couples TRBV12-5 to TRBJ2-5; the D is unclear. The V gene lost 4 bases and the J gene lost 5 bases, with 5 bases spanning the gap. Germline assignment: CDR1 LGHNT and CDR2 FRNRAP. The length of the CDR3 is 11 residues. The CDR3 DNA reads as TGTGCTAGTGGTTCCGGGGAGACCCAGTACTTC. Its translation is CASGSGETQYF. The full variable domain, rest sourced from reference TRBV12-5 and TRBJ2-5, is DARVTQTPRHKVTEMGQEVTMRCQPILGHNTVFWYRQTMMQGLELLAYFRNRAPLDDSGMPKDRFSAEMPDATLATLKIQPSEPRDSAVYFCASGSGETQYFGPGTRLLVL.

The V and J genes are TRBV5-1 and TRBJ1-4; a weak D match, TRBD1 (5 bases). Germline loops: CDR1 SGHRS, CDR2 YFSETQ. The CDR3 is made up of 16 amino acids. The V and J ends lost 3 bases and 0 bases respectively, with 12 bases between them. The CDR3 nucleotides are TGCGCCAGCAGCTGGCAGGGTGGCGCAACTAATGAAAAACTGTTTTTT. It specifies CASSWQGGATNEKLFF. Filled out from reference TRBV5-1 and TRBJ1-4, the complete variable domain reads KAGVTQTPRYLIKTRGQQVTLSCSPISGHRSVSWYQQTPGQGLQFLFEYFSETQRNKGNFPGRFSGRQFSNSRSEMNVSTLELGDSALYLCASSWQGGATNEKLFFGSGTQLSVL.

The chain is built from TRBV7-9 and TRBJ1-4, with TRBD1 matching 9 bases. CDR1 is SEHNR and CDR2 is FQNEAQ in the germline V gene (reference sequence). This CDR3 has 15 amino acids. With V trimmed by 5 bases and J by 6 bases, 7 bases remained unmatched. CDR3 in DNA: TGTGCCAGCAGCCGAACAGGGGGCGCCGATGAAAAACTGTTTTTT. Residues: CASSRTGGADEKLFF.

V gene TRBV28 combines with J gene TRBJ2-5; D perhaps matches TRBD2 (6 bases). Germline CDR1 MDHEN, CDR2 SYDVKM. The CDR3 has 13 residues. V lost 3 bases and J 5 bases, leaving 10 bases between the germline ends. CDR3 sequence reads: CASSFPGDETQYF. In DNA form, the CDR3 reads TGTGCCAGCAGTTTTCCGGGGGATGAGACCCAGTACTTC.

CDR3 sequence reads: CASSSGTGVETQYF. CDR3 DNA sequence: TGTGCCAGCAGCTCCGGGACAGGGGTCGAGACCCAGTACTTC. V gene TRBV13 combines with J gene TRBJ2-5; 10 nucleotides agree with TRBD1. Germline CDR1 is PRHDT and CDR2 is FYEKMQ (reference sequence). After removal of 4 bases from V and 5 bases from J, the junction contained 4 bases not matched to a gene. CDR3 length: 14 amino acids.

This clone showed up just once. This chain uses TRBV5-1 with TRBJ2-1, with 14 bases lining up with TRBD2. Losses at the gene ends were 4 bases for V and 5 bases for J; bases not matched to a gene: 5. CDR1 and CDR2 from the germline V gene are SGHRS and YFSETQ. This CDR3 is built from 16 residues. The CDR3 region has the DNA TGCGCCAGCAGCCGACTAGCGGGAGGGTACGACAATGAGCAGTTCTTC. Amino acids: CASSRLAGGYDNEQFF. Looking up the rest from reference TRBV5-1 and TRBJ2-1 gives the full variable domain: KAGVTQTPRYLIKTRGQQVTLSCSPISGHRSVSWYQQTPGQGLQFLFEYFSETQRNKGNFPGRFSGRQFSNSRSEMNVSTLELGDSALYLCASSRLAGGYDNEQFFGPGTRLTVL.